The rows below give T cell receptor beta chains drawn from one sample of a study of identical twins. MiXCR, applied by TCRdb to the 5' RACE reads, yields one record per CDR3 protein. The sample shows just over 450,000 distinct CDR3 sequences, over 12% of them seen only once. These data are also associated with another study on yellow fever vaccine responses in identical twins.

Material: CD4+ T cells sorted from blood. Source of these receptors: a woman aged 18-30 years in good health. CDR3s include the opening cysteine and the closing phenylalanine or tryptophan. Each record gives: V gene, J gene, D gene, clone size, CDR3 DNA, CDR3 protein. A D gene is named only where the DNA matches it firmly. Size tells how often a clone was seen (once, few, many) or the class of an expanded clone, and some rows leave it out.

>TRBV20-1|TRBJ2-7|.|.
TGCAGTGCTAAGAGGACGGACCCTTCCTACGAGCAGTACTTC
CSAKRTDPSYEQYF
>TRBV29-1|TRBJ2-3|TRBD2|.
TGCAGCGCCCGGAGCGGGGCAGATACGCAGTATTTT
CSARSGADTQYF
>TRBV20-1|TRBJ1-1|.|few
TGCAGTGCTAGGGAGGTACAGGGTAGAAACACTGAAGCTTTCTTT
CSAREVQGRNTEAFF
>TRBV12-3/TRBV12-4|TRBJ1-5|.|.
TGTGCCAGCGAAGAGAATAGCAATCAGCCCCAGCATTTT
CASEENSNQPQHF
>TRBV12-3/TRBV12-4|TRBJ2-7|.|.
TGTGCCAGCAGTTTGGCGGCGGGCATCCACGAGCAGTACTTC
CASSLAAGIHEQYF
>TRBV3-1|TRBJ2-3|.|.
TGTGCCAGCAGCCAAGATTCGGGGGGCCCCACAGATACGCAGTATTTT
CASSQDSGGPTDTQYF
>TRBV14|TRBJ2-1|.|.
TGTGCCAGCAGCCCAACTCTTGGCTATCAGGGAATCAATGAGCAGTTCTTC
CASSPTLGYQGINEQFF
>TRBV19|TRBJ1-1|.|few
TGTGCCAGTAGTATCGGAGGGGACACTGAAGCTTTCTTT
CASSIGGDTEAFF
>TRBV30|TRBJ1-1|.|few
TGTGCCTGGGGGAGGACGGGGAATGAAGCTTTCTTT
CAWGRTGNEAFF
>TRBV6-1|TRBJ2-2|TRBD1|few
TGTGCCAGCAGTCGGACAGGGGCCGACACCGGGGAGCTGTTTTTT
CASSRTGADTGELFF
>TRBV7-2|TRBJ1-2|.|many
TGTGCCAGCAGCCTCCCAGGGCACTATGGCTACACCTTC
CASSLPGHYGYTF
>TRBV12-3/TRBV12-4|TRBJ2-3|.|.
TGTGCCAGCAGTTTGAATCGGAATGCTGAAACCACAGATACGCAGTATTTT
CASSLNRNAETTDTQYF
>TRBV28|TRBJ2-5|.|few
TGTGCCAGCAGTTTGACGGCGGTAATGGGGGAGACCCAGTACTTC
CASSLTAVMGETQYF
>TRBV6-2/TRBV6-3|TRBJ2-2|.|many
TGTGCCAGCAGTTACGTTGCGACCGGGGAGCTGTTTTTT
CASSYVATGELFF
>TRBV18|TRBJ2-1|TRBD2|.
TGTGCCAGCTCCCTAAGTACTAGCGGAAACAATGAGCAGTTCTTC
CASSLSTSGNNEQFF